These 15 T cell receptor beta chains were all obtained from the same sample, sequenced in a study of blood T cell repertoires in COVID-19. Measured with immunoSEQ multiplex PCR; TCRdb has only the in-frame clones, and not every one. The sample holds some 96,000 clones, about nine tenths seen once. Material for sequencing was peripheral blood. Receptor source: a man aged 60 to 75 with acute or convalescent COVID-19.

The chain links TRBV5-6 to TRBJ2-5; 7 bases fit TRBD2. J was trimmed by 4 bases and V by 0 bases; bases with no gene match: 6. The CDR3 consists of 15 residues. Per the germline V gene, CDR1 is SGHDT and CDR2 is YYEEEE. CDR3 sequence: CASSLEVGRGETQYF. The CDR3 DNA is TGTGCCAGCAGCTTGGAGGTTGGGAGGGGAGAGACCCAGTACTTC.

This clone has just a few counts. The CDR3 reads CASSLVVRGGSPLHF. In DNA form, the CDR3 reads TGTGCCAGCAGCTTAGTCGTAAGGGGAGGCTCACCCCTCCACTTT. This chain connects TRBV7-8 to TRBJ1-6; D might be TRBD1 (5 bases). Looked up from germline, CDR1 is SGHVS and CDR2 is FQNEAQ. The CDR3 contains 15 residues. Between the trimmed V and J ends, which lost 1 base and 10 bases, there was a span of 14 bases.

The genes are TRBV2 and TRBJ1-3; no firm D call. Trimming took off 3 bases at V and 0 bases at J, with 6 bases between the two ends. Germline CDR1 is SNHLY and CDR2 is FYNNEI. The CDR3 length is 14 residues. For the CDR3, the DNA is TGTGCCAGCAGTGACACTTACTCTGGAAACACCATATATTTT. Amino acids: CASSDTYSGNTIYF.

V is TRBV7-9 and J is TRBJ1-4; 10 bases map to TRBD1. The junction had 5 bases not matched to a gene; V was cut back by 4 bases and J by 3 bases. Germline V lookup: CDR1 SEHNR, CDR2 FQNEAQ (reference sequence). This CDR3 is built from 16 residues. DNA for the CDR3: TGTGCCAGCAGCTCGACAGGGGGCCGAGCTAATGAAAAACTGTTTTTT. Translated, it gives CASSSTGGRANEKLFF.

This chain links TRBV2 with TRBJ1-3; 9 bases line up with TRBD1. CDR1 and CDR2 (germline): SNHLY, FYNNEI. V shed 6 bases, J shed 0 bases, and the junction held 9 bases outside the gene matches. CDR3 length: 17 amino acids. CDR3 sequence reads: CASRDQTGGRSGNTIYF. Here the CDR3 DNA reads TGTGCCAGCAGGGACCAGACAGGGGGACGCTCTGGAAACACCATATATTTT.

The V call is TRBV29-1, the J call TRBJ1-6; TRBD1 matches 8 bases. Trimming took 6 bases from V and 6 from J; bases not matched to a gene: 7. The germline gives CDR1 SQVTM, CDR2 ANQGSEA. The CDR3 sequence is 14 residues long. CDR3 nucleotides: TGCAGCGTATTGACAGGGGAGGGTAATTCACCCCTCCACTTT. Translating it yields CSVLTGEGNSPLHF. Filled out from reference TRBV29-1 and TRBJ1-6, the complete variable domain reads SAVISQKPSRDICQRGTSLTIQCQVDSQVTMMFWYRQQPGQSLTLIATANQGSEATYESGFVIDKFPISRPNLTFSTLTVSNMSPEDSSIYLCSVLTGEGNSPLHFGNGTRLTVT.

The chain uses TRBV20-1 and TRBJ1-4; D is uncertain. Germline V gene data show CDR1 as DFQATT and CDR2 as SNEGSKA (reference sequence). There are 11 residues in the CDR3. Trimming took off 6 bases at V and 7 bases at J, with 9 bases between the two ends. CDR3 coding DNA: TGCAGTGCCCTTAGAAGTGAAAAACTGTTTTTT. Its translation is CSALRSEKLFF.

The V and J genes are TRBV12-3 or TRBV12-4 and TRBJ1-5; no firm D call. Trimming took off 6 bases at V and 9 bases at J, with 15 bases between the two ends. This CDR3 contains 13 residues. The CDR3 sequence is CASRPGRGTPQHF. In DNA form, the CDR3 reads TGTGCCAGCAGGCCCGGGCGGGGAACGCCCCAGCATTTT.

The chain couples TRBV7-9 to TRBJ2-7; TRBD2 matches 7 bases. This CDR3 contains 13 residues. Losses at the gene ends were 8 bases for V and 0 bases for J; bases not matched to a gene: 4. Germline CDR1 reads SEHNR; CDR2 reads FQNEAQ (reference sequence). This CDR3 reads CASGGVPSYEQYF. CDR3 DNA: TGTGCCAGCGGGGGGGTTCCCTCCTACGAGCAGTACTTC. The full variable domain, completed using reference TRBV7-9 and TRBJ2-7, is DTGVSQNPRHKITKRGQNVTFRCDPISEHNRLYWYRQTLGQGPEFLTYFQNEAQLEKSRLLSDRFSAERPKGSFSTLEIQRTEQGDSAMYLCASGGVPSYEQYFGPGTRLTVT.

The J gene is TRBJ2-3, the V gene TRBV30; maybe TRBD2 (7 bases). Germline CDR1 is GTSNPN and CDR2 is SVGIG (reference sequence). Trimming took 5 bases from V and 11 from J, leaving 14 bases between them. The CDR3 has 11 amino acids. The CDR3 loop reads CAWGGAWRQYF. In nucleotides, the CDR3 is TGTGCCTGGGGGGGGGCTTGGAGGCAGTATTTT.

The chain has TRBV6-5 and TRBJ1-1, with a weak D call TRBD1 (6 bases). The germline gives CDR1 MNHEY, CDR2 SVGAGI. The CDR3 loop spans 16 amino acids. V was cut by 0 bases and J by 0 bases, with 11 bases left in between. As DNA, the CDR3 is TGTGCCAGCAGTTACTCGGGACACCCAGTGAACACTGAAGCTTTCTTT. It specifies CASSYSGHPVNTEAFF.

This clone was picked up a small number of times. The J gene is TRBJ2-2, the V gene TRBV19; 8 bases line up with TRBD1. The CDR3 is 15 amino acids. The germline V gene has CDR1 LNHDA and CDR2 SQIVND (reference sequence). V trimming: 3 bases; J trimming: 6 bases; junction bases outside the gene matches: 6. The CDR3 loop is CASSISQGAAGELFF. The DNA of the CDR3 is TGTGCCAGTAGTATTTCCCAGGGGGCGGCCGGGGAGCTGTTTTTT. Full variable domain (missing parts from reference TRBV19 and TRBJ2-2): DGGITQSPKYLFRKEGQNVTLSCEQNLNHDAMYWYRQDPGQGLRLIYYSQIVNDFQKGDIAEGYSVSREKKESFPLTVTSAQKNPTAFYLCASSISQGAAGELFFGEGSRLTVL.

The chain has TRBV11-3 and TRBJ1-1, with D possibly matching TRBD1 (5 bases). The germline V and J ends were trimmed by 1 base and 2 bases, with 8 bases remaining between them. Germline CDR1 SGHNT, CDR2 YENEEA. The CDR3 loop spans 14 amino acids. This CDR3 reads CASSLGGGNTEAFF. Written as DNA, the CDR3 is TGTGCCAGCAGCTTAGGGGGGGGAAACACTGAAGCTTTCTTT. Filled out from reference TRBV11-3 and TRBJ1-1, the complete variable domain reads EAGVVQSPRYKIIEKKQPVAFWCNPISGHNTLYWYLQNLGQGPELLIRYENEEAVDDSQLPKDRFSAERLKGVDSTLKIQPAELGDSAVYLCASSLGGGNTEAFFGQGTRLTVV.

The chain couples TRBV11-2 to TRBJ1-3, with 9 bases fitting TRBD1. This CDR3 contains 18 residues. Germline CDR1 SGHAT, CDR2 FQNNGV. The ends lost 4 bases at V and 2 bases at J; junction bases unmatched: 12. The DNA of the CDR3 is TGTGCCAGCAGCTACAGCGTGGGACAGGGACCTACTGGAAACACCATATATTTT. This sequence encodes CASSYSVGQGPTGNTIYF.

This chain joins TRBV27 and TRBJ1-6; 7 positions agree with TRBD1. Per germline, CDR1 MNHEY and CDR2 SMNVEV (reference sequence). V lost 3 bases and J lost 7; bases outside the gene matches: 3. This CDR3 is 14 amino acids long. The CDR3 protein is CASSFTQGNSPLHF. CDR3 bases: TGTGCCAGCAGTTTTACACAGGGGAATTCACCCCTCCACTTT.